Each of the 19 T cell receptor beta chains below was sequenced from the same sample in a study of blood T cell repertoires in COVID-19. Some clones are missing from TCRdb's copy, which holds only in-frame ones; the method was immunoSEQ multiplex PCR. The sample shows around 30,000 clones, over 70% of them seen only once. Sequencing was done on a sample of peripheral blood. These receptors were taken from a woman in her 70s with acute or convalescent COVID-19.

The chain combines TRBV10-3 with TRBJ2-7; 9 nucleotides agree with TRBD2. Germline V gives CDR1 ENHRY, CDR2 SYGVKD. CDR3 size: 12 residues. V gave up 9 bases and J gave up 6 bases; unmatched junction bases: 6. The CDR3 loop is CAISSGASEQYF. The DNA of the CDR3 is TGTGCCATTTCTAGCGGGGCATCCGAGCAGTACTTC.

The rearrangement joins TRBV4-1 to TRBJ2-1, with D perhaps matching TRBD2 (6 bases). Germline CDR1 is MGHRA and CDR2 is YSYEKL. With 3 bases removed from V and 5 bases from J, the gap between germline ends came to 11 bases. The CDR3 extends over 14 amino acids. DNA for the CDR3: TGCGCCAGCAGCCAGGGGGGTAGGGACAATGAGCAGTTCTTC. This gives the protein CASSQGGRDNEQFF.

The V and J genes are TRBV11-3 and TRBJ2-7, with a possible D match to TRBD2 (5 bases). The V and J ends lost 6 bases and 7 bases respectively, with 16 bases between them. CDR1 SGHNT and CDR2 YENEEA come from the germline V gene. The CDR3 contains 13 residues. CDR3 coding DNA: TGTGCCAGCAGTTCGCGCGGAGGCGGTGAGCAGTACTTC. It encodes CASSSRGGGEQYF.

This clone came up once. The chain carries TRBV6-2 or TRBV6-3 and TRBJ2-7; 9 bases align to TRBD1. CDR1 MNHEY and CDR2 SVGEGT come from the germline V gene. The CDR3 sequence is 15 residues long. The J segment lost 3 bases and the V segment lost 6 bases, leaving 9 bases of the junction unmatched. The DNA for the CDR3 is TGTGCCAGCAGCTTAACAGGGGGCCCCCTCTACGAGCAGTACTTC. This encodes CASSLTGGPLYEQYF.

The chain employs TRBV19 and TRBJ2-3, with D maybe TRBD2 (5 bases). V gave up 7 bases and J gave up 0 bases, with 20 bases separating them. This CDR3 region has 17 residues. Per the germline V gene, CDR1 is LNHDA and CDR2 is SQIVND (reference sequence). The CDR3 spells CASILDYTTASTDTQYF. The CDR3, as DNA: TGTGCCAGTATCCTTGACTACACTACCGCTAGCACAGATACGCAGTATTTT.

This sequence joins TRBV12-3 or TRBV12-4 and TRBJ1-1; D is unresolved. There are 13 residues in the CDR3. V lost 2 bases, J lost 5 bases, and 9 bases lay in between. The CDR3 region has the DNA TGTGCCAGCAGTTTAACGGCAGGTACTGAAGCTTTCTTT. It translates to CASSLTAGTEAFF.

The chain couples TRBV24-1 to TRBJ2-1; no reliable D call. This CDR3 has 11 residues. The V and J ends lost 5 bases and 8 bases respectively, with 6 bases between them. The V gene's germline CDR1 is KGHDR and CDR2 SFDVKD. CDR3 residues: CATSGAHEQFF. CDR3 sequence (DNA): TGTGCCACCAGTGGCGCGCATGAGCAGTTCTTC.

The chain links TRBV7-9 to TRBJ2-7; 9 bases align to TRBD2. The CDR3 has 15 amino acids. Per the germline V gene, CDR1 is SEHNR and CDR2 is FQNEAQ (reference sequence). Trimming at V came to 5 bases and at J to 2 bases, leaving 7 bases not matched to a gene. The CDR3 nucleotides are TGTGCCAGCAGCCGCGGACTAGCGACGACCTACGAGCAGTACTTC. Encoded protein: CASSRGLATTYEQYF. The full variable domain, in which reference TRBV7-9 and TRBJ2-7 provide the parts outside the CDR3, is DTGVSQNPRHKITKRGQNVTFRCDPISEHNRLYWYRQTLGQGPEFLTYFQNEAQLEKSRLLSDRFSAERPKGSFSTLEIQRTEQGDSAMYLCASSRGLATTYEQYFGPGTRLTVT.

In its sample, this clone was seen a few times. The chain couples TRBV15 to TRBJ2-7; tentatively, D is TRBD1 (6 bases). The CDR3 loop spans 15 amino acids. V lost 0 bases, J lost 3 bases, and 12 bases lay in between. CDR1 and CDR2 (germline): LNHNV, YYDKDF (reference sequence). In DNA form, the CDR3 reads TGTGCCACCAGCAGAGATCTACAGGGTAACTACGAGCAGTACTTC. Protein product: CATSRDLQGNYEQYF.

The CDR3 here is CASSILGTAGSVGYTF. The CDR3, as DNA: TGTGCCAGTAGTATATTAGGCACCGCCGGGTCCGTGGGCTACACCTTC. The gene calls are TRBV19 and TRBJ1-2; D not certain. The CDR3 runs 16 residues. The germline V and J ends were trimmed by 2 bases and 8 bases, with 21 bases remaining between them. CDR1 is LNHDA, CDR2 SQIVND, per germline (reference sequence).

This chain connects TRBV9 to TRBJ2-7; 7 bases are a match to TRBD1. The CDR3 sequence is 14 residues long. The V gene's germline CDR1 is SGDLS and CDR2 YYNGEE. Trimming took 2 bases from V and 1 from J; bases not matched to a gene: 3. CDR3 in amino acids: CASSVRTGSYEQYF. The CDR3 DNA follows: TGTGCCAGCAGCGTCCGGACAGGATCCTACGAGCAGTACTTC.

This clone was counted only a few times. This chain joins TRBV4-2 and TRBJ2-7; 9 positions agree with TRBD2. Per the germline V gene, CDR1 is LGHNA and CDR2 is YNFKEQ. The CDR3 spans 14 residues. The V and J ends lost 1 base and 4 bases, in that order; junction bases with no gene match: 2. CDR3 bases: TGTGCCAGCAGCCAAGGCAGCGGGAGGTACGAGCAGTACTTC. Protein product: CASSQGSGRYEQYF.

In this sample, this clone turned up a few times. The CDR3 nucleotides read TGTGCCAGCAGCTTGGCAGGGTGGGAGCAGTACTTC. Its translation: CASSLAGWEQYF. This rearrangement joins TRBV5-6 to TRBJ2-7; D perhaps matches TRBD1 (5 bases). The CDR3 consists of 12 residues. The germline V gene encodes CDR1 SGHDT and CDR2 YYEEEE. The V end was cut by 0 bases, the J end by 7 bases, with 8 bases between.

The chain couples TRBV7-2 to TRBJ2-5, with 9 bases identical to TRBD2. Germline values: CDR1 SGHTA, CDR2 FQGNSA. The CDR3 runs 14 residues. The ends lost 4 bases at V and 4 bases at J; junction bases unmatched: 4. CDR3 residues: CASSSLAGTETQYF. CDR3 nucleotide sequence: TGTGCCAGCAGCTCCCTAGCGGGGACAGAGACCCAGTACTTC.

This chain uses TRBV29-1 with TRBJ2-7; no clear D gene. V shed 4 bases and J shed 4 bases, with 14 bases lying between them. Germline lookup yields CDR1 SQVTM and CDR2 ANQGSEA. CDR3 length: 13 residues. CDR3 coding DNA: TGCAGCGTTGCCCCGAAAGTTAGATACGAGCAGTACTTC. Its protein is CSVAPKVRYEQYF.

V gene TRBV25-1 combines with J gene TRBJ1-1, with D hard to call. There are 12 residues in the CDR3. Between the trimmed V and J ends, which lost 4 bases and 4 bases, there was a span of 7 bases. Per the germline V gene, CDR1 is MGHDK and CDR2 is SYGVNS. CDR3 coding DNA: TGTGCCAGCAGTGCCTCCAGCACTGAAGCTTTCTTT. Translating it yields CASSASSTEAFF.

The chain combines TRBV11-1 with TRBJ1-3; 8 nucleotides line up with TRBD1. V lost 3 bases to trimming and J lost 2 bases; unmatched junction nucleotides: 6. This CDR3 is 16 amino acids long. Per germline, CDR1 SGHAT and CDR2 FQDESV (reference sequence). The chain's CDR3 is CASSFQGTGPGNTIYF. The CDR3 DNA reads as TGTGCCAGCAGCTTCCAAGGGACAGGCCCTGGAAACACCATATATTTT.

The rearrangement links TRBV5-1 to TRBJ1-3, with TRBD1 matching 7 bases. V shed 3 bases and J 2 bases; nucleotides not matched to a gene: 2. CDR1 and CDR2 (germline): SGHRS, YFSETQ. This CDR3 region has 14 residues. CDR3 residues: CASSWDSPGNTIYF. As DNA, the CDR3 is TGCGCCAGCAGCTGGGACAGCCCTGGAAACACCATATATTTT.

V usage is TRBV5-1 and J usage is TRBJ2-5, with 11 bases lining up with TRBD2. With V trimmed by 2 bases and J by 5 bases, 8 bases remained unmatched. CDR3 length: 16 amino acids. Per germline, CDR1 SGHRS and CDR2 YFSETQ. CDR3 sequence reads: CASSFIRSGGVETQYF. CDR3 coding DNA: TGCGCCAGCAGCTTTATTCGTAGCGGGGGGGTTGAGACCCAGTACTTC.